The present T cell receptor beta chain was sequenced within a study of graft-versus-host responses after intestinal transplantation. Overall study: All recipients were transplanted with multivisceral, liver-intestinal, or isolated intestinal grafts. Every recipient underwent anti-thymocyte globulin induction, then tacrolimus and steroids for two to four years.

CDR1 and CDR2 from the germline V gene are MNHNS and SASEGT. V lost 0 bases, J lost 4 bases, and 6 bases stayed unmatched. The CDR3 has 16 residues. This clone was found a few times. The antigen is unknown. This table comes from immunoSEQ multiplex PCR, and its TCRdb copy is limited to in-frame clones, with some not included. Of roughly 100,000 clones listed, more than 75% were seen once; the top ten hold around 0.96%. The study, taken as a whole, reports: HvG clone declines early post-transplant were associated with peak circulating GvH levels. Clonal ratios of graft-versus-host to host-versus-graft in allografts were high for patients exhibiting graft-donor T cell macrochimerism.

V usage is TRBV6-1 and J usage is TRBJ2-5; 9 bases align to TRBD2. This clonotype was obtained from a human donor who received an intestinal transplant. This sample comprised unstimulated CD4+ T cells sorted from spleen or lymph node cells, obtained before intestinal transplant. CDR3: CASSEASGGAIETQYF. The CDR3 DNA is TGTGCCAGCAGTGAAGCTAGCGGGGGCGCTATAGAGACCCAGTACTTC.